The clone carrying this TCR beta chain was detected a few times. The antigen is undetermined. A single record per CDR3 protein comes from TCRdb applying MiXCR to the reads. Among about 360,000 distinct CDR3 sequences listed, around 18% were seen once. This specimen comes from a study of T cell repertoires in cytomegalovirus infection. The overall study: It can be stated that public TCR beta signatures indicated CMV infection as well as a matching HLA type. Study-level results: CMV-specific TCR beta clonotypes restricted by HLA-C were the ones dominating the ex vivo response. Identification of carriers of CMV plus the relevant HLA was performed using cumulative public TCR beta family frequency.

The CDR3 extends over 16 amino acids. V trimming: 1 base; J trimming: 1 base; junction bases outside the gene matches: 3. Germline CDR1 SGHRS, CDR2 YFSETQ. The chain joins TRBV5-1 to TRBJ2-5, with TRBD2 identical over 11 bases. This TCR came from a human donor in good health (CMV status not recorded). Some clones in this sample may be carry-over from other donors' samples. Sequenced input: PBMCs. The CDR3 here is CASSLTGTSGQETQYF. The DNA for the CDR3 is TGCGCCAGCAGCTTGACGGGGACTAGCGGCCAAGAGACCCAGTACTTC.